Listed below are T cell receptor beta chains from one sample, sequenced in a study of breast tumors, draining lymph nodes, adjacent tissues. TCRdb reanalysed the multiplex PCR reads using MiXCR and keeps one entry per CDR3 protein. Of tens of thousands of distinct CDR3 sequences listed, 20% to 25% were seen once; the top ten hold over 6.5%. Sample: breast tumor tissue. The receptors come from a female donor with breast cancer. Some clones in this sample may be carry-over from other donors' samples. Each CDR3 is given with its conserved first and last residue. A D gene is named only where the DNA matches it firmly. Only some rows state a clone size, as once, few, many or a class for expanded clones.

abundance,d_gene,j_gene,v_gene,len,CDR3nt,CDR3aa
many,-,TRBJ1-2,TRBV6-1,16,TGTGCCAGCAGGGTTTTCACGGGCCTTGCTAACTATGGCTACACCTTC,CASRVFTGLANYGYTF
-,-,TRBJ2-3,TRBV9,16,TGTGCCAGCAGCGTAGGGGTAGATCACCGCACAGATACGCAGTATTTT,CASSVGVDHRTDTQYF
many,TRBD2,TRBJ2-7,TRBV4-1,16,TGCGCCAGCAGCCAAGATTCGCGACTAGCCTCCTACGAGCAGTACTTC,CASSQDSRLASYEQYF
-,-,TRBJ1-1,TRBV5-1,13,TGCGCCAGCAGCTTGGCCGGAGAAGGGCAAGCTTTCTTT,CASSLAGEGQAFF
many,TRBD1,TRBJ1-5,TRBV20-1,15,TGCAGTGCCCCATTCGGAGCAGGGGGTTATCAGCCCCAGCATTTT,CSAPFGAGGYQPQHF
many,TRBD2,TRBJ2-1,TRBV4-2,17,TGTGCCAGCAGCCGCAGACTAGCGGGGGCCTCCTACAATGAGCAGTTCTTC,CASSRRLAGASYNEQFF
-,TRBD2,TRBJ2-1,TRBV3-1,14,TGTGCCAGCAGCCAAGCTAGCGGGAGTTCCGAGAGGTTCTTC,CASSQASGSSERFF
many,TRBD2,TRBJ2-2,TRBV20-1,14,TGCAGTGCTAGGAGACTAGCGGGAACCGGGGAGCTGTTTTTT,CSARRLAGTGELFF
many,-,TRBJ2-1,TRBV7-9,16,TGTGCCAGCAGCTTACTAGGGGCCGGGGTACGCAATGAGCAGTTCTTC,CASSLLGAGVRNEQFF
few,-,TRBJ1-1,TRBV2,13,TGTGCCAGCAGTGTGGAGGGGAGGACTGAAGCTTTCTTT,CASSVEGRTEAFF